The 10 T cell receptor beta chains reported below all come from one sample, sequenced in a study of cytomegalovirus exposure and HLA in healthy donors. Primers included in the PCR were 60 Vbeta and 13 Jbeta primers. Data came from immunoSEQ multiplex PCR; TCRdb stores just in-frame clones and leaves some out. The table has fewer than 200,000 clones, roughly 10% seen once. Sequences were obtained from PBMCs. These receptor sequences come from a woman under 40 in good health and CMV-seropositive.

This clone showed up just a few times. The genes are TRBV7-3 and TRBJ2-3, with TRBD2 matching over 13 bases. V was pared by 5 bases and J by 8 bases, with 7 bases of the junction left unmatched. Germline V gene lookup returns CDR1 SGHTA and CDR2 FQGTGA. The CDR3 spans 15 residues. The CDR3 here is CASSPWTSGRTTQYF. Written as DNA, the CDR3 is TGTGCCAGCAGCCCGTGGACTAGCGGGAGAACTACGCAGTATTTT.

This clone appeared a few times. J is TRBJ2-1 and V is TRBV5-6, with 13 positions matching TRBD2. CDR3 length: 16 residues. CDR1 SGHDT and CDR2 YYEEEE come from the germline V gene. The ends lost 4 bases at V and 8 bases at J; junction bases unmatched: 9. The CDR3, as DNA: TGTGCCAGCAGCATTGGACCGACTAGCGGGAGGCATGAGCAGTTCTTC. Translated, it gives CASSIGPTSGRHEQFF.

This clone has ten or more counts. CDR3 protein: CASSARVISSYNEQFF. CDR3 in DNA: TGTGCCAGCAGTGCCCGGGTGATCAGCTCCTACAATGAGCAGTTCTTC. V is TRBV6-1 and J is TRBJ2-1; D remains ambiguous. The CDR3 is 16 amino acids. V lost 4 bases and J lost 0, with 13 bases in between. CDR1 is MNHNS and CDR2 is SASEGT in the germline V gene.

The chain carries TRBV11-2 and TRBJ2-5; the match to TRBD2 covers 7 bases. CDR1 and CDR2 (germline): SGHAT, FQNNGV. V gave up 1 base and J gave up 4 bases; unmatched junction bases: 3. The CDR3 spans 14 residues. Here the CDR3 reads CASSLGGGAETQYF. DNA for the CDR3: TGTGCCAGCAGCTTAGGGGGAGGGGCAGAGACCCAGTACTTC.

There are a few counts of this clone. This chain links TRBV4-2 with TRBJ2-7; possible D gene TRBD2, 6 bases. V was shortened by 4 bases and J by 2 bases, with 21 bases between the two germline ends. CDR1 is LGHNA and CDR2 is YNFKEQ in the germline V gene. There are 17 residues in the CDR3. In DNA form, the CDR3 reads TGTGCCAGCAGCCGAGAACCTACCGGGACGGGAGCCTACGAGCAGTACTTC. Translated, it gives CASSREPTGTGAYEQYF.

This clone was observed a handful of times. The V gene is TRBV25-1, the J gene TRBJ2-7; 8 bases align to TRBD1. From germline, CDR1 is MGHDK and CDR2 SYGVNS. Trimming removed 1 base from V and 0 bases from J; junction bases left unmatched: 2. CDR3 length equals 15 residues. The CDR3 bases are TGTGCCAGCAGTGAATGGGGGACAGGCTCCTACGAGCAGTACTTC. This encodes CASSEWGTGSYEQYF.

The chain is built from TRBV6-6 and TRBJ2-7, with 10 positions matching TRBD1. The length of the CDR3 is 14 residues. The ends lost 6 bases at V and 3 bases at J; junction bases unmatched: 5. The germline V gene has CDR1 MNHNY and CDR2 SVGAGI (reference sequence). In nucleotides, the CDR3 is TGTGCCAGCAGGCCGGGACAGGGGATCTACGAGCAGTACTTC. Translation: CASRPGQGIYEQYF.

This sequence joins TRBV9 and TRBJ2-7; 10 bases map to TRBD2. Germline V lookup: CDR1 SGDLS, CDR2 YYNGEE. The CDR3 sequence is 15 residues long. Trimming at V came to 0 bases and at J to 2 bases, leaving 2 bases not matched to a gene. CDR3 sequence: CASSVEAGGPYEQYF. The CDR3 nucleotides are TGTGCCAGCAGCGTAGAAGCGGGAGGGCCCTACGAGCAGTACTTC.

This clone was observed many times. This chain joins TRBV7-9 and TRBJ2-1; D is ambiguous. The CDR3 has 15 residues. V shed 1 base and J shed 6 bases, with 13 bases lying between them. In germline, CDR1 is SEHNR, CDR2 FQNEAQ (reference sequence). For the CDR3, the DNA is TGTGCCAGCAGCTTAGTAGTCGTACCGCTCAATGAGCAGTTCTTC. Translating it yields CASSLVVVPLNEQFF.

This clone has only a few counts. The chain combines TRBV30 with TRBJ1-3; a weak D match, TRBD1 (5 bases). The germline gives CDR1 GTSNPN, CDR2 SVGIG (reference sequence). The CDR3 has 14 amino acids. The V gene lost 5 bases and the J gene lost 0 bases, with 11 bases spanning the gap. The CDR3 here is CAWAATVSGNTIYF. CDR3 nucleotides: TGTGCCTGGGCTGCGACAGTCTCTGGAAACACCATATATTTT.